This TCR beta chain was sequenced for a study of T-cell reconstitution after alpha-beta-depleted transplantation in children. CDR3 length: 14 residues. Trimming removed 4 bases from V and 10 bases from J; junction bases left unmatched: 10. The germline V gene encodes CDR1 MGHRA and CDR2 YSYEKL. In regard to this clonotype: The antigen is undetermined.

Unique molecular identifiers were built into the TCRbeta library. Each CDR3 protein gets one entry after TCRdb re-called the PCR reads with MiXCR. The sample lists about 540,000 distinct CDR3 sequences; 25% to 30% were seen once. Study findings and constraints: Several hundred expanded graft clones reportedly supplied alpha-beta T cells about two months after transplant.

This sequence originates from a boy under two years old with Wiskott-Aldrich syndrome, due to receive a stem cell transplant. The genes are TRBV4-1 and TRBJ2-1, with 7 bases that match TRBD1. Sample: PBMCs, taken before TCRalphabeta/CD19-depleted stem cell transplant. CDR3 sequence: CASSRPTGAYEQFF. Here the CDR3 DNA reads TGCGCCAGCAGCCGCCCAACAGGGGCTTACGAGCAGTTCTTC.